The 30 T cell receptor beta chains below come from one sample, sequenced in a study of regulatory T cells in long-lasting Graves disease (dated by TCRdb to the early 2020s). Taken with the paper, the label for time point translates to: persistent/refractory GD, antithyroid drugs over 5 years with positive TRAb. For both TCR sequencing and RNA sequencing, RNA was extracted from PBMCs using TRIzol. Receptor libraries were prepared by multiplex PCR. Data came from an Illumina HiSeq 4000. To build TCR beta libraries, CDR3 regions were amplified by Arm-PCR using iRepertoire HTBI primers. The public sequencing data were trimmed at Q25 with fastp and processed into clonotypes with MiXCR by TCRdb, which kept only in-frame beta chains. Entries are consolidated by CDR3 protein sequence, retaining the most common genes and DNA. The sample contains roughly 400,000 distinct CDR3 sequences, about 20% of them found a single time. The ten largest clones take up less than 25% of the sample.

This specimen was peripheral blood mononuclear cells (PBMCs), taken when the disease was refractory, from a patient treated with antithyroid drugs. The source is a female donor with Graves disease.

Many counts were recorded for this clonotype. This chain joins TRBV28 and TRBJ1-4; D perhaps matches TRBD1 (6 bases). This CDR3 is 14 amino acids long. The germline gives CDR1 MDHEN, CDR2 SYDVKM. The V end lost 7 bases, the J end lost 9 bases, and 18 bases lay between the germline ends. CDR3 in DNA: TGTGCCAGCACGCGACAGCAAGACAGGAAAAAACTGTTTTTT. Protein sequence: CASTRQQDRKKLFF. The variable domain in full, with the rest retrieved from reference TRBV28 and TRBJ1-4, is DVKVTQSSRYLVKRTGEKVFLECVQDMDHENMFWYRQDPGLGLRLIYFSYDVKMKEKGDIPEGYSVSREKKERFSLILESASTNQTSMYLCASTRQQDRKKLFFGSGTQLSVL.

The chain employs TRBV12-3 or TRBV12-4 and TRBJ1-2; D remains ambiguous. Between the trimmed V and J ends, which lost 2 bases and 3 bases, there was a span of 7 bases. This CDR3 has 13 residues. The CDR3 here is CASSLSRDYGYTF. The CDR3 nucleotides read TGTGCCAGCAGTTTATCAAGGGACTATGGCTACACCTTC.

The sample holds one count of this clonotype. This chain links TRBV30 with TRBJ2-5, with D tentatively TRBD1 or TRBD2 (5 bases each). The J call is uncertain, as TRBJ2-1 better fits the DNA end. This CDR3 comprises 18 residues. The germline CDR1 and CDR2 sequences are GTSNPN and SVGIG (reference sequence). The CDR3 protein is CAWKLKRGGSGLGNEQFF. CDR3 coding DNA: TGTGCCTGGAAGCTCAAACGGGGCGGGTCGGGGTTGGGGAATGAGCAGTTCTTC.

This clonotype was counted only a few times. J is TRBJ2-7 and V is TRBV5-1; 9 nucleotides align to TRBD1. V trimming: 4 bases; J trimming: 3 bases; junction bases outside the gene matches: 8. The CDR3 spans 15 residues. Germline V gene lookup returns CDR1 SGHRS and CDR2 YFSETQ. Here the CDR3 DNA reads TGCGCCAGCAGCGGGGGCGACAGGGGGTACTACGAGCAGTACTTC. Residues: CASSGGDRGYYEQYF. Complete variable domain (other parts from reference TRBV5-1 and TRBJ2-7): KAGVTQTPRYLIKTRGQQVTLSCSPISGHRSVSWYQQTPGQGLQFLFEYFSETQRNKGNFPGRFSGRQFSNSRSEMNVSTLELGDSALYLCASSGGDRGYYEQYFGPGTRLTVT.

The chain joins TRBV20-1 to TRBJ2-7; TRBD2 is a possible D gene (5 bases). The CDR3 runs 13 residues. Germline loops: CDR1 DFQATT, CDR2 SNEGSKA (reference sequence). V was shortened by 4 bases and J by 4 bases, with 14 bases between the two germline ends. DNA for the CDR3: TGCAGTGCTACCTGGACTGGTTCATACGAGCAGTACTTC. Its protein is CSATWTGSYEQYF.

This clonotype has a count of ten or more. The chain recombines TRBV7-2 with TRBJ2-7, with 7 positions matching TRBD1. The CDR3 sequence is 15 residues long. With 1 base clipped from V and 3 bases from J, the junction kept 6 bases outside the gene matches. The germline CDR1 and CDR2 sequences are SGHTA and FQGNSA. The CDR3 region is CASSLGQGFLYEQYF. The CDR3 region has the DNA TGTGCCAGCAGCTTAGGACAGGGTTTCCTCTACGAGCAGTACTTC.

This sequence joins TRBV6-2 or TRBV6-3 and TRBJ2-2; no firm D call. Germline values: CDR1 MNHEY, CDR2 SVGEGT. CDR3 length: 14 residues. V dropped 0 bases and J dropped 3 bases, with 5 bases sitting between them. CDR3 loop: CASSYSVYTGELFF. The CDR3 DNA is TGTGCCAGCAGTTACTCGGTGTACACCGGGGAGCTGTTTTTT.

This clonotype has ten or more counts. This chain joins TRBV12-3 or TRBV12-4 and TRBJ2-7, with unresolved D. V dropped 7 bases and J dropped 1 base, with 23 bases sitting between them. The CDR3 covers 17 residues. In DNA, the CDR3 is TGTGCCAGCACCCTCCTCGCAACCGGGTCGAAATCCTACGAGCAGTACTTC. It encodes CASTLLATGSKSYEQYF.

The rearrangement joins TRBV7-9 to TRBJ2-2; TRBD2 matches at 11 bases. V gave up 4 bases and J gave up 5 bases; unmatched junction bases: 12. This CDR3 spans 18 amino acids. Germline lookup yields CDR1 SEHNR and CDR2 FQNEAQ (reference sequence). The CDR3 spells CASSSPLLAGVDTGELFF. CDR3 DNA sequence: TGTGCCAGCAGCTCCCCGTTACTAGCGGGAGTAGATACCGGGGAGCTGTTTTTT.

This clonotype was observed at least ten times. This chain joins TRBV6-1 and TRBJ1-4; D is undetermined. Germline values: CDR1 MNHNS, CDR2 SASEGT. CDR3 length: 11 residues. With 6 bases removed from V and 4 bases from J, the gap between germline ends came to 3 bases. In DNA form, the CDR3 reads TGTGCCAGCAGGCTTAATGAAAAACTGTTTTTT. Its protein product is CASRLNEKLFF.

This clonotype was observed at least ten times. J is TRBJ2-7 and V is TRBV7-2; TRBD1 is a possible D gene (5 bases). V gave up 5 bases and J gave up 3 bases, with 14 bases separating them. Germline loops: CDR1 SGHTA, CDR2 FQGNSA. The CDR3 runs to 14 residues. This CDR3 is CASSEAFRDYEQYF. CDR3 bases: TGTGCCAGCAGCGAAGCGTTCAGGGACTACGAGCAGTACTTC.

The table lists this clonotype with many counts. The rearrangement joins TRBV6-1 to TRBJ1-6; D remains ambiguous. Trimming removed 6 bases from V and 5 bases from J, with 8 bases in between. The germline CDR1 and CDR2 sequences are MNHNS and SASEGT. The CDR3 runs 13 residues. Here the CDR3 reads CASSPEHNSPLHF. The DNA of the CDR3 is TGTGCCAGCAGCCCAGAACATAATTCACCCCTCCACTTT.

Only a few counts were recorded for this clonotype. The rearrangement uses TRBV6-2 or TRBV6-3 and TRBJ2-7; TRBD1 might be the D (7 bases). The CDR3 spans 13 residues. Germline values: CDR1 MNHEY, CDR2 SVGEGT. Trimming took 5 bases from V and 4 from J, leaving 12 bases between them. The CDR3 DNA sequence: TGTGCCAGCAGTGACAGGGAGGAGTACGAGCAGTACTTC. It specifies CASSDREEYEQYF.

This clonotype came up a few times. Just one base apart from a much larger clone, this may be a read error. Likely a read error: the CDR3 ends without its conserved phenylalanine or tryptophan. CDR3 sequence reads: CASSPRDRGSTEAFL. The CDR3, as DNA: TGTGCCAGCAGCCCCAGGGACAGGGGTAGCACTGAAGCTTTCCTT. The gene calls are TRBV11-2 and TRBJ1-1, with 10 bases fitting TRBD1. Germline V gene sequence: CDR1 SGHAT, CDR2 FQNNGV. The junction had 7 bases not matched to a gene; V was cut back by 5 bases and J by 4 bases. The CDR3 length is 15 residues.

This clonotype was picked up many times. The chain recombines TRBV27 with TRBJ1-2; D remains ambiguous. From germline, CDR1 is MNHEY and CDR2 SMNVEV (reference sequence). The CDR3 runs to 13 residues. V gave up 5 bases and J gave up 8 bases, with 15 bases separating them. The CDR3 coding sequence is TGTGCCAGCAGTCCAACCGGCATTCGAGGCTACACCTTC. The encoded protein is CASSPTGIRGYTF.

The chain links TRBV5-4 to TRBJ2-1, with D unresolved. The germline V gene has CDR1 SGHNT and CDR2 YYREEE (reference sequence). V lost 2 bases and J 7 bases, leaving 4 bases between the germline ends. CDR3 length: 11 residues. In nucleotides, the CDR3 is TGTGCCAGCAGCTTACATAATGAGCAGTTCTTC. Its protein is CASSLHNEQFF.

This clonotype has only a few counts. A read error likely explains this, since a far larger clone differs by one base. This chain links TRBV6-8 with TRBJ1-2; TRBD1 matches 10 bases. Germline lookup yields CDR1 MNHGY and CDR2 SAAAGT. The CDR3 runs 14 residues. CDR3 DNA sequence: TGTGCCAGCAGTGCTATGACAGGGGGCTATGGCCACACCTTC. Protein sequence: CASSAMTGGYGHTF.

The gene calls are TRBV10-3 and TRBJ1-4, with a possible D match to TRBD1 (6 bases). The V end was cut by 2 bases, the J end by 0 bases, with 13 bases between. This CDR3 contains 17 residues. From germline, CDR1 is ENHRY and CDR2 SYGVKD. CDR3 loop: CAISEGPDSATNEKLFF. The CDR3 DNA reads TGTGCCATCAGTGAGGGTCCGGACAGCGCAACTAATGAAAAACTGTTTTTT.

The table lists this clonotype with many counts. The chain uses TRBV27 and TRBJ2-6; the match to TRBD2 covers 7 bases. The CDR3 loop spans 15 amino acids. Losses at the gene ends were 3 bases for V and 6 bases for J; bases not matched to a gene: 5. Germline assignment: CDR1 MNHEY and CDR2 SMNVEV (reference sequence). CDR3 sequence (DNA): TGTGCCAGCAGTTTCACTAGCGCCACGGCCAACGTCCTGACTTTC. It translates to CASSFTSATANVLTF.

This clonotype was counted ten times or more. This sequence joins TRBV7-2 and TRBJ2-5; D assignment may be TRBD1 or TRBD2 (6 bases each). The germline CDR1 and CDR2 sequences are SGHTA and FQGNSA. V dropped 3 bases and J dropped 4 bases, with 12 bases sitting between them. The CDR3 contains 14 residues. The CDR3 bases are TGTGCCAGCAGCTTCAGACGGGGGCGAGAGACCCAGTACTTC. Residues: CASSFRRGRETQYF.

This clonotype was counted ten times or more. The chain carries TRBV7-2 and TRBJ2-5; D perhaps matches TRBD1 (6 bases). CDR1 is SGHTA and CDR2 is FQGNSA in the germline V gene. Deletions cut 0 bases from V and 4 bases from J, with 12 bases between. This CDR3 is 15 amino acids long. The CDR3 spells CASSLALGQLETQYF. The CDR3 coding sequence is TGTGCCAGCAGCTTAGCGCTAGGACAGCTAGAGACCCAGTACTTC.

The V call is TRBV28, the J call TRBJ2-3; D is ambiguous. Germline V gives CDR1 MDHEN, CDR2 SYDVKM. There are 14 residues in the CDR3. V was pared by 5 bases and J by 7 bases, with 16 bases between. CDR3 amino acids: CASSVASPSHTQYF. For the CDR3, the DNA is TGTGCCAGCAGTGTTGCGAGCCCCTCACATACGCAGTATTTT.

Worth noting for this clonotype: It may be a read error: a sequence one base away is much more abundant. J is TRBJ2-7 and V is TRBV7-2; 8 nucleotides agree with TRBD2. The CDR3 totals 14 residues. Per germline, CDR1 SGHTA and CDR2 FQGNSA. Trimming took 5 bases from V and 7 from J; bases not matched to a gene: 10. CDR3 in amino acids: CASSVTSGLEEQYF. CDR3 in DNA: TGTGCCAGCAGCGTTACTAGCGGACTTGAAGAGCAGTACTTC.

The genes are TRBV6-2 or TRBV6-3 and TRBJ1-2; 9 bases align to TRBD1. Trimming at V came to 6 bases and at J to 4 bases, leaving 12 bases not matched to a gene. CDR3 length equals 16 residues. Germline V CDR1 and CDR2: MNHEY, SVGEGT. The CDR3 DNA reads as TGTGCCAGCAGATCCGGGACAGGGACTTCTCGCTATGGCTACACCTTC. It codes for CASRSGTGTSRYGYTF.

V usage is TRBV4-1 and J usage is TRBJ2-5, with 11 bases lining up with TRBD2. V shed 3 bases and J 5 bases; nucleotides not matched to a gene: 8. The CDR3 has 16 amino acids. The V gene's germline CDR1 is MGHRA and CDR2 YSYEKL. The CDR3 sequence: CASSQEPSGRRETQYF. The CDR3 nucleotides are TGCGCCAGCAGCCAGGAACCTAGCGGGAGGAGGGAGACCCAGTACTTC.

V gene TRBV19 combines with J gene TRBJ2-1, with TRBD1 identical over 10 bases. Germline CDR1 reads LNHDA; CDR2 reads SQIVND (reference sequence). The trim removed 5 bases at V and 2 bases at J, leaving 3 bases unmatched. This CDR3 is built from 15 residues. The DNA of the CDR3 is TGTGCCAGTAGTTGGGACAGGGGCGCCTACAATGAGCAGTTCTTC. It encodes CASSWDRGAYNEQFF.

This clonotype was counted a few times. The chain links TRBV20-1 to TRBJ2-5; D may correspond to TRBD1 or TRBD2 (5 bases each). V lost 0 bases and J 0 bases, leaving 14 bases between the germline ends. The CDR3 totals 16 residues. The germline V gene has CDR1 DFQATT and CDR2 SNEGSKA (reference sequence). CDR3 in DNA: TGCAGTGCTAGAGATCTGAGGGGCCCCCACCAAGAGACCCAGTACTTC. This translates into CSARDLRGPHQETQYF.

This clonotype came up many times. V is TRBV6-5 and J is TRBJ2-7; 10 bases are a match to TRBD2. Germline values: CDR1 MNHEY, CDR2 SVGAGI. This CDR3 has 15 amino acids. V shed 2 bases, J shed 3 bases, and the junction held 4 bases outside the gene matches. CDR3 amino acids: CASSYRSSGGYEQYF. In nucleotides, the CDR3 is TGTGCCAGCAGTTACAGGTCTAGCGGGGGCTACGAGCAGTACTTC.

A note on this clonotype: A much larger clone differs by one base, so this may be a read error. The chain carries TRBV30 and TRBJ2-7, with 8 bases aligning to TRBD2. The CDR3 covers 13 residues. The junction had 10 bases not matched to a gene; V was cut back by 8 bases and J by 4 bases. The V gene's germline CDR1 is GTSNPN and CDR2 SVGIG (reference sequence). The CDR3 region is CALGGGAHYEQYF. CDR3 in DNA: TGTGCCCTCGGGGGGGGAGCTCATTACGAGCAGTACTTC.

Written as DNA, the CDR3 is TGTGCCAGCAGCGAGGGTCACTCTAGCACAGATACGCAGTATTTT. This sequence encodes CASSEGHSSTDTQYF. The V call is TRBV11-2, the J call TRBJ2-3, with D tentatively TRBD2 (5 bases). This CDR3 has 15 amino acids. Germline V CDR1 and CDR2: SGHAT, FQNNGV. The V end lost 5 bases, the J end lost 0 bases, and 12 bases lay between the germline ends.